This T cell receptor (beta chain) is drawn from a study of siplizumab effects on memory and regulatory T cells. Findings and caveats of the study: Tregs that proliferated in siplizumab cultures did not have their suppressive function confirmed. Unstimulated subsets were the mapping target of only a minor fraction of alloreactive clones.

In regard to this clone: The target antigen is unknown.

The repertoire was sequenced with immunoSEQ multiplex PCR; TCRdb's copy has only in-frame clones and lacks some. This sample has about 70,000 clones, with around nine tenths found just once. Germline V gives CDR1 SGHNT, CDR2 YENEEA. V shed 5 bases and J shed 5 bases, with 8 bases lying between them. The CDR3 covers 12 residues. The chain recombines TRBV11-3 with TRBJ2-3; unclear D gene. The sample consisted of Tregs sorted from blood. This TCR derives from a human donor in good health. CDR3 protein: CASSPRQDTQYF. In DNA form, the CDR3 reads TGTGCCAGCAGCCCCCGCCAAGATACGCAGTATTTT.